Listed here are 30 T cell receptor beta chains from one sample, sequenced in a study of TIL therapy for anti-PD-1-resistant metastatic lung cancer. Stated time point: pre-treatment sample, taken before nivolumab and TIL therapy. This was the immunoSEQ v3 assay. Data came from immunoSEQ multiplex PCR; TCRdb stores just in-frame clones and leaves some out. Of more than 55,000 clones in the sample, 75% to 90% were seen once. The sample in question was blood, obtained at baseline. These receptor sequences come from a person aged 25-85 years with non-small cell lung cancer.

The V gene is TRBV29-1, the J gene TRBJ1-1; 7 bases agree with TRBD1. The CDR3 is 14 residues long. CDR1 and CDR2 from the germline V gene are SQVTM and ANQGSEA. The J segment lost 5 bases and the V segment lost 0 bases, leaving 6 bases of the junction unmatched. CDR3 sequence reads: CSVEDWARGTEAFF. In DNA, the CDR3 is TGCAGCGTTGAAGATTGGGCCAGGGGGACTGAAGCTTTCTTT.

The V call is TRBV5-4, the J call TRBJ2-4, with D tentatively TRBD1 or TRBD2 (6 bases each). Trimming took off 7 bases at V and 1 base at J, with 21 bases between the two ends. Germline values: CDR1 SGHNT, CDR2 YYREEE (reference sequence). This CDR3 is built from 17 residues. The CDR3 sequence: CASSTSWGAVAKNIQYF. The CDR3 nucleotides are TGTGCCAGCTCTACCTCGTGGGGGGCGGTTGCCAAAAACATTCAGTACTTC.

This chain uses TRBV7-9 with TRBJ2-2; TRBD1 or TRBD2 may be the D gene (5 bases each). Trimming took 10 bases from V and 6 from J, leaving 15 bases between them. Per the germline V gene, CDR1 is SEHNR and CDR2 is FQNEAQ (reference sequence). This CDR3 comprises 13 residues. CDR3 DNA sequence: TGTGCCACGCTCTACCAGGGACCCGGGGAGCTGTTTTTT. This encodes CATLYQGPGELFF.

J is TRBJ2-7 and V is TRBV7-9, with D possibly being TRBD1 (6 bases). V lost 5 bases, J lost 3 bases, and 14 bases lay in between. This CDR3 comprises 14 residues. The germline CDR1 and CDR2 sequences are SEHNR and FQNEAQ (reference sequence). This chain's CDR3 is CASSPPDRHYEQYF. The CDR3 DNA reads as TGTGCCAGCAGCCCCCCTGACAGGCACTACGAGCAGTACTTC.

The chain has TRBV4-3 and TRBJ2-7; the match to TRBD2 covers 9 bases. J gave up 9 bases and V 0 bases, and 12 bases lay outside the gene matches. The CDR3 covers 16 residues. Germline lookup yields CDR1 LGHNA and CDR2 YSLEER. DNA of the CDR3: TGCGCCAGCAGCCAAGATCTTGGACTAGCGATCAATGGGCAGTACTTC. Amino acid sequence: CASSQDLGLAINGQYF.

The V gene is TRBV27, the J gene TRBJ2-1; tentative D call: TRBD2 (5 bases). This CDR3 is 17 amino acids long. In germline, CDR1 is MNHEY, CDR2 SMNVEV (reference sequence). Trimming stripped 0 bases from V and 4 bases from J, with 16 bases between. CDR3 residues: CASSLSGWASQYNEQFF. CDR3 coding DNA: TGTGCCAGCAGTTTATCGGGGTGGGCTAGCCAATACAATGAGCAGTTCTTC.

This chain connects TRBV4-2 to TRBJ2-3, with D possibly matching TRBD2 (5 bases). Germline CDR1 reads LGHNA; CDR2 reads YNFKEQ. The CDR3 consists of 16 residues. Trimming removed 3 bases at V and 1 base at J, with 14 bases between. CDR3 residues: CASSQQLALGTDTQYF. In DNA, the CDR3 is TGTGCCAGCAGCCAGCAGCTAGCATTAGGCACAGATACGCAGTATTTT.

The V call is TRBV6-2 or TRBV6-3, the J call TRBJ1-3; D is undetermined. V was trimmed by 2 bases and J by 1 base, leaving 6 bases between them. The CDR3 has 14 amino acids. Germline V gene data show CDR1 as MNHEY and CDR2 as SVGEGT. The CDR3, as DNA: TGTGCCAGCAGTTACAGGCAATCTGGAAACACCATATATTTT. Its translation: CASSYRQSGNTIYF.

The table lists this clone with a count of one. The rearrangement links TRBV16 to TRBJ1-3; no reliable D call. This CDR3 spans 15 amino acids. The germline gives CDR1 KGHSY, CDR2 FQNENV. Trimming cost V 0 bases and J 0 bases, with 6 bases left between them. For the CDR3, the DNA is TGTGCCAGCAGCCAATCAGTGACCTCTGGAAACACCATATATTTT. This codes for CASSQSVTSGNTIYF.

The chain has TRBV25-1 and TRBJ2-2; 10 bases are a match to TRBD2. CDR3 length: 17 amino acids. Looked up from germline, CDR1 is MGHDK and CDR2 is SYGVNS. The trim removed 3 bases at V and 7 bases at J, leaving 11 bases unmatched. CDR3 in DNA: TGTGCCAGCAGTGAGTGGCTAGCGGGAGAAGTCGGCGGGGAGCTGTTTTTT. Its protein product is CASSEWLAGEVGGELFF.

The rearrangement joins TRBV11-2 to TRBJ2-3; 7 positions agree with TRBD2. Germline loops: CDR1 SGHAT, CDR2 FQNNGV. V shed 6 bases, J shed 1 base, and the junction held 10 bases outside the gene matches. This CDR3 spans 16 amino acids. In DNA, the CDR3 is TGTGCCAGCAGACTCGGACTAAGCGGGGGCACAGATACGCAGTATTTT. It yields the protein CASRLGLSGGTDTQYF.

CDR3 DNA: TGTGCCATCAGTGGAACAGGGTCCAGCTCCTACAATGAGCAGTTCTTC. Translated, it gives CAISGTGSSSYNEQFF. The V gene is TRBV10-3, the J gene TRBJ2-1; D is perhaps TRBD1 (6 bases). This CDR3 has 16 residues. In germline, CDR1 is ENHRY, CDR2 SYGVKD. V dropped 4 bases and J dropped 0 bases, with 13 bases sitting between them.

This chain joins TRBV4-3 and TRBJ1-1, with 7 bases lining up with TRBD1. The germline CDR1 and CDR2 sequences are LGHNA and YSLEER. V shed 0 bases, J shed 5 bases, and the junction held 9 bases outside the gene matches. The CDR3 has 16 amino acids. The CDR3 spells CASSQDRTGGGTEAFF. The DNA of the CDR3 is TGCGCCAGCAGCCAAGATAGGACAGGCGGGGGGACTGAAGCTTTCTTT.

V is TRBV29-1 and J is TRBJ1-4; a weak D match, TRBD1 (5 bases). CDR3 length equals 14 residues. The germline gives CDR1 SQVTM, CDR2 ANQGSEA. Trimming pared 7 bases from V and 0 bases from J, leaving 12 bases between. The CDR3 DNA reads TGCAGCGCCGCAGTGACAGCAACTAATGAAAAACTGTTTTTT. It codes for CSAAVTATNEKLFF.

The chain is built from TRBV20-1 and TRBJ2-2; possible D gene TRBD2, 5 bases. The CDR3 is 13 amino acids. Germline V lookup: CDR1 DFQATT, CDR2 SNEGSKA (reference sequence). Trimming took off 3 bases at V and 1 base at J, with 6 bases between the two ends. CDR3 DNA sequence: TGCAGTGCTAGTCGGGGGAACACCGGGGAGCTGTTTTTT. It encodes CSASRGNTGELFF.

About this clone itself: Germline is not matched at one junction end, which may reflect a read error. This chain uses TRBV7-2 with TRBJ2-7; the D gene could be TRBD1 or TRBD2 (5 bases each). The germline gives CDR1 SGHTA, CDR2 FQGNSA. This CDR3 has 15 residues. DNA of the CDR3: TGTGCCAGCAGTTTGGGAGCATACCGGGGCACAATCTGGGACTTC. Encoded protein: CASSLGAYRGTIWDF.

The V gene is TRBV6-1, the J gene TRBJ1-5, with a tentative D call TRBD1 (6 bases). The CDR3 runs to 15 residues. Germline assignment: CDR1 MNHNS and CDR2 SASEGT. V dropped 2 bases and J dropped 3 bases, with 11 bases sitting between them. This chain's CDR3 is CASSEQDSYNQPQHF. As DNA, the CDR3 is TGTGCCAGCAGTGAACAGGACAGCTACAATCAGCCCCAGCATTTT.

V and J are TRBV4-2 and TRBJ2-2, with D uncertain. The length of the CDR3 is 14 residues. Trimming shortened V by 0 bases and J by 8 bases, and 10 bases separated the two germline ends. Germline loops: CDR1 LGHNA, CDR2 YNFKEQ. This chain's CDR3 is CASSQDRRDGELFF. CDR3 bases: TGTGCCAGCAGCCAAGATAGAAGGGATGGGGAGCTGTTTTTT.

The V and J genes are TRBV4-1 and TRBJ1-6; D is uncertain. The CDR3 loop spans 13 amino acids. Germline values: CDR1 MGHRA, CDR2 YSYEKL. The V and J ends lost 4 bases and 7 bases respectively, with 8 bases between them. In DNA form, the CDR3 reads TGCGCCAGCAGCCCCCTGGGGAATTCACCCCTCCACTTT. It specifies CASSPLGNSPLHF.

V gene TRBV27 combines with J gene TRBJ2-7; 8 bases line up with TRBD2. CDR1 and CDR2 (germline): MNHEY, SMNVEV (reference sequence). There are 16 residues in the CDR3. Trimming removed 5 bases from V and 4 bases from J; junction bases left unmatched: 13. CDR3 amino acids: CASSPSGGDLLYEQYF. CDR3 nucleotide sequence: TGTGCCAGCAGTCCCTCGGGGGGGGACCTACTTTACGAGCAGTACTTC.

This clone was observed a handful of times. The genes are TRBV27 and TRBJ1-2; 9 bases are a match to TRBD1. Germline CDR1 is MNHEY and CDR2 is SMNVEV (reference sequence). Trimming cost V 0 bases and J 2 bases; bases outside gene matches: 4. The CDR3 is 16 residues long. The CDR3 coding sequence is TGTGCCAGCAGTTTATCCCGGGGGACAGGGAACTATGGCTACACCTTC. It yields the protein CASSLSRGTGNYGYTF.

The V gene is TRBV7-2, the J gene TRBJ2-5; 13 nucleotides line up with TRBD2. The germline CDR1 and CDR2 sequences are SGHTA and FQGNSA. V was pared by 5 bases and J by 4 bases, with 4 bases of the junction left unmatched. CDR3 size: 15 residues. The CDR3 region is CASSRRTSGGETQYF. As DNA, the CDR3 is TGTGCCAGCAGCCGTCGGACTAGCGGGGGAGAGACCCAGTACTTC.

This chain connects TRBV7-2 to TRBJ2-7; 9 positions match TRBD2. The CDR3 is made up of 15 amino acids. Germline CDR1 and CDR2: SGHTA and FQGNSA. V lost 4 bases, J lost 4 bases, and 8 bases stayed unmatched. In DNA form, the CDR3 reads TGTGCCAGCAGCTCTTTAGCGGGAGATCCGTACGAGCAGTACTTC. This sequence encodes CASSSLAGDPYEQYF.

The chain links TRBV21-1 to TRBJ2-5; TRBD1, as called in the table, went unchecked against the DNA. TRBV21-1 is classified as a pseudogene. This CDR3 is 16 amino acids long. As DNA, the CDR3 is TGTGCCAGCAGCAGGAGGGGTACAGGGGGCGTTGAGACCCAGTACTTC. Translating it yields CASSRRGTGGVETQYF.

This clone turned up a few times. CDR3 sequence: CASSLDSTYEQYF. For the CDR3, the DNA is TGTGCCAGCAGCCTGGACAGTACCTACGAGCAGTACTTC. The gene calls are TRBV5-4 and TRBJ2-7; TRBD1 might be the D (6 bases). Germline values: CDR1 SGHNT, CDR2 YYREEE (reference sequence). The CDR3 covers 13 residues. V was clipped by 4 bases and J by 2 bases, with 10 bases between them.

The chain is built from TRBV14 and TRBJ1-2, with D hard to call. V was cut by 5 bases and J by 0 bases, with 7 bases left in between. The V gene's germline CDR1 is SGHDN and CDR2 FVKESK. The CDR3 is 13 residues long. CDR3 coding DNA: TGTGCCAGCAGCGGTCTTTCTAACTATGGCTACACCTTC. Protein product: CASSGLSNYGYTF. The full variable domain, in which reference TRBV14 and TRBJ1-2 provide the parts outside the CDR3, is EAGVTQFPSHSVIEKGQTVTLRCDPISGHDNLYWYRRVMGKEIKFLLHFVKESKQDESGMPNNRFLAERTGGTYSTLKVQPAELEDSGVYFCASSGLSNYGYTFGSGTRLTVV.

CDR3 residues: CASSPRDGEQFF. CDR3 nucleotide sequence: TGTGCCAGCAGCCCCAGGGACGGTGAGCAGTTCTTC. The chain recombines TRBV3-1 (or the pseudogene TRBV3-2) with TRBJ2-1; D is possibly TRBD1 or TRBD2 (5 bases each). CDR3 size: 12 residues. The V gene's germline CDR1 is LGHDT and CDR2 YNNKEL (reference sequence). The ends were cut back, 4 bases at V and 9 bases at J, with 10 bases in the middle.

The rearrangement links TRBV4-1 to TRBJ1-6; no reliable D call. Germline CDR1 and CDR2: MGHRA and YSYEKL. The V and J ends lost 1 base and 7 bases respectively, with 11 bases between them. This CDR3 has 15 residues. The CDR3 reads CASSQVGSWNSPLHF. CDR3 nucleotide sequence: TGCGCCAGCAGCCAAGTGGGGAGTTGGAATTCACCCCTCCACTTT.

The V gene is TRBV25-1, the J gene TRBJ1-5; D is possibly TRBD1 (5 bases). CDR3 length: 15 amino acids. Looked up from germline, CDR1 is MGHDK and CDR2 is SYGVNS. Between the trimmed V and J ends, which lost 3 bases and 1 base, there was a span of 10 bases. Here the CDR3 reads CASSDKGRSNQPQHF. DNA for the CDR3: TGTGCCAGCAGTGACAAGGGGCGGAGCAATCAGCCCCAGCATTTT.

This clone has just a few counts. The J gene is TRBJ1-1, the V gene TRBV14, with 10 bases identical to TRBD1. CDR1 and CDR2 (germline): SGHDN, FVKESK. The CDR3 loop spans 13 amino acids. The J segment lost 12 bases and the V segment lost 5 bases, leaving 9 bases of the junction unmatched. The CDR3 spells CASSSRDRGSPFF. CDR3 bases: TGTGCCAGCAGCTCCCGGGACAGGGGTTCACCTTTCTTT.